This T cell receptor (beta chain) was sequenced in a study of blood T cell repertoires in COVID-19. Study-level information: Samples came from the United States, Italy and Spain, spanning acute and convalescent COVID-19. Sources were T cells, B-cell-depleted T cells, or PBMCs; the material itself was cDNA or gDNA.

CDR1 is SEHNR and CDR2 is FQNEAQ in the germline V gene (reference sequence). V shed 5 bases and J 8 bases; nucleotides not matched to a gene: 10. The CDR3 length is 15 residues. As originally analysed: It was from reference gene primer amplification that nucleated cell counts were estimated. Clones were read by immunoSEQ multiplex PCR, and TCRdb kept only the in-frame ones, dropping some. The DNA gave D and trimming, while V, J and clone size come from that table. The sample carries tens of thousands of clones, more than 80% recorded once. The chain links TRBV7-9 to TRBJ2-1; 9 nucleotides line up with TRBD2. The clonotype was recovered from a man under 40 with acute or convalescent COVID-19. The sample comprised peripheral blood. This CDR3 is CASSPITGTSYEQFF. The CDR3 DNA follows: TGTGCCAGCAGCCCTATCACCGGGACTAGCTATGAGCAGTTCTTC.